This T cell receptor (beta chain) is drawn from a study of blood T cell repertoires in COVID-19. Across the study: Sites across the United States, Italy and Spain contributed samples from acute and convalescent COVID-19. From T cells, B-cell-depleted T cells, or PBMCs came the material, which was cDNA or gDNA.

V was shortened by 4 bases and J by 0 bases, with 6 bases between the two germline ends. Looked up from germline, CDR1 is LGHDT and CDR2 is YNNKEL (reference sequence). The CDR3 loop spans 14 amino acids. This clone was counted ten times or more. Per the study methods: Reference gene primer amplification in the assay estimated nucleated cell counts. Clones were sequenced by immunoSEQ multiplex PCR, and TCRdb holds only the in-frame ones, with some missing. That table gives V, J and clone size, and the DNA gave D and trimming. The data contain more than 85,000 clones, around 84% of them seen just once; the ten biggest clones take up about 3%.

The receptor was isolated from a man aged 50-59 years with active or convalescent COVID-19. The chain is built from TRBV3-1 (or the pseudogene TRBV3-2) and TRBJ2-2; no clear D gene. The sequenced sample consisted of peripheral blood. CDR3 sequence reads: CASSRQSNTGELFF. The CDR3 DNA reads as TGTGCCAGCAGCCGCCAGTCGAACACCGGGGAGCTGTTTTTT.